The clone carrying this TCR beta chain was observed a single time. No antigen is known for it. Method: immunoSEQ multiplex PCR; TCRdb's copy keeps in-frame clones and lacks some. The data show 75,000 to 95,000 clones, with roughly 87% seen just once and roughly 3% held by the top ten. The data stem from a study of OX40 agonist ivuxolimab in advanced cancers. Study in general: Participants, 75% to 85% male, averaged approximately 65 years of age, ranging from about 20 to 79.

From germline, CDR1 is SGHKS and CDR2 YYEKEE (reference sequence). This CDR3 spans 16 amino acids. Trimming at V came to 4 bases and at J to 4 bases, leaving 11 bases not matched to a gene. Findings and limits, study-wide: Not determined was the antigen specificity of the expanded peripheral T cells.

This chain joins TRBV5-5 and TRBJ1-2; the match to TRBD1 covers 9 bases. The receptor was derived from an adult with an advanced solid tumor such as melanoma, head and neck, liver or kidney cancer. This sample comprised CD4+ or CD8+ T cells sorted from blood, obtained in a trial of the OX40 agonist ivuxolimab. The CDR3 reads CASSPTTGGWSYGYTF. Written as DNA, the CDR3 is TGTGCCAGCAGCCCCACAACAGGGGGCTGGAGCTATGGCTACACCTTC. Full variable domain (rest looked up from reference TRBV5-5 and TRBJ1-2): DAGVTQSPTHLIKTRGQQVTLRCSPISGHKSVSWYQQVLGQGPQFIFQYYEKEERGRGNFPDRFSARQFPNYSSELNVNALLLGDSALYLCASSPTTGGWSYGYTFGSGTRLTVV.